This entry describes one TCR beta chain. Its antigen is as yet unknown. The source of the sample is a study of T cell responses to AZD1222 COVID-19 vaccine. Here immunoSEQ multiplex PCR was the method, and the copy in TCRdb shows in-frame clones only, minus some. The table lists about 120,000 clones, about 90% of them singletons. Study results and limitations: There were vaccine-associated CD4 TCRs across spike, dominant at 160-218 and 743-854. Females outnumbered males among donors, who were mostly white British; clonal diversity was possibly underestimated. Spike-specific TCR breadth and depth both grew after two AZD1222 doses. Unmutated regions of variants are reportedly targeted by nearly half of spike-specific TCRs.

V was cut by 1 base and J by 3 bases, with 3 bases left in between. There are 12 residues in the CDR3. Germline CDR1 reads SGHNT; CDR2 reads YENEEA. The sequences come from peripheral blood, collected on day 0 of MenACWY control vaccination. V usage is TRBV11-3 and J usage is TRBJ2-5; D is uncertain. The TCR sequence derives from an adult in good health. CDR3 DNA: TGTGCCAGCAGCTTAGGAGAAGAGACCCAGTACTTC. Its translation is CASSLGEETQYF.